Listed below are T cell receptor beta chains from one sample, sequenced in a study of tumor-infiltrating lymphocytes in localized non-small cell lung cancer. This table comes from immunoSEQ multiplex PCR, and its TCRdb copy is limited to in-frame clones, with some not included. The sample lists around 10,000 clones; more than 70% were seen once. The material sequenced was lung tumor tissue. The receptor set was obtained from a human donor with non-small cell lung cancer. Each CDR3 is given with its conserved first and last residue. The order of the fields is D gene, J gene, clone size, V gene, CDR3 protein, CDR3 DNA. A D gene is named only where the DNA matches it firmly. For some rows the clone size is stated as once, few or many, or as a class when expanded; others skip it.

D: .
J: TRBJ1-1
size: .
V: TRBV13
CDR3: CASSKMLDTEAFF
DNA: TGTGCCAGCAGCAAAATGCTGGACACTGAAGCTTTCTTT

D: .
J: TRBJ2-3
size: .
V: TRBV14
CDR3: CASSPRTSTDTQYF
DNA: TGTGCCAGCAGCCCCCGGACTAGCACAGATACGCAGTATTTT

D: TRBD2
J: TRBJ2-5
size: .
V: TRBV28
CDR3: CASSLRGDLKETQYF
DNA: TGTGCCAGCAGTTTACGGGGGGACCTTAAAGAGACCCAGTACTTC

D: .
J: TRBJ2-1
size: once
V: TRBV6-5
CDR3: CASTYGIEQFF
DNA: TGTGCCAGCACCTATGGCATTGAGCAGTTCTTC

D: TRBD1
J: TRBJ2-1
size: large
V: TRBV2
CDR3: CASSPRDRAHEQFF
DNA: TGTGCCAGCAGTCCCCGTGACAGGGCCCATGAGCAGTTCTTC

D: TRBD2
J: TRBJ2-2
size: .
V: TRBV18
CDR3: CASSRPTSGTPLPNTGELFF
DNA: TGTGCCAGCTCACGCCCGACTAGCGGGACCCCTCTCCCGAACACCGGGGAGCTGTTTTTT

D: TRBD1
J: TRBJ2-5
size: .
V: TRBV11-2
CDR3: CASSSRDRGETQYF
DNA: TGTGCCAGCAGCTCCCGGGACAGAGGAGAGACCCAGTACTTC

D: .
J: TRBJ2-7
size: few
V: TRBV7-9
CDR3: CASSLYGVVEQYF
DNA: TGTGCCAGCAGCTTATATGGTGTTGTCGAGCAGTACTTC

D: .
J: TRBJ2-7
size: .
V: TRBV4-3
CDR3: CASSQDPSGSVDPSEQYF
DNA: TGCGCCAGCAGCCAAGATCCATCCGGGTCTGTAGACCCTTCCGAGCAGTACTTC

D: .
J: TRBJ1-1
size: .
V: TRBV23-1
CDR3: CATENTEAFF
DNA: TGCGCCACCGAGAACACTGAAGCTTTCTTT

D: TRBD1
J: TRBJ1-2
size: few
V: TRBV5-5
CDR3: CASSMRQGVRGGYTF
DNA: TGTGCCAGCAGCATGCGACAGGGGGTAAGGGGTGGCTACACCTTC

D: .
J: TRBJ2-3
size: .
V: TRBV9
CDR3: CASSTRGTDTQYF
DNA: TGTGCCAGCAGCACTCGGGGTACAGATACGCAGTATTTT

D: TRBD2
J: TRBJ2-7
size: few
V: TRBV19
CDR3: CASQLAGGTRRDEQYF
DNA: TGTGCCAGTCAGCTAGCGGGAGGAACTCGGAGGGACGAGCAGTACTTC

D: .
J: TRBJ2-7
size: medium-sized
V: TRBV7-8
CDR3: CASSLVSGEQYF
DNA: TGTGCCAGCAGCTTAGTGTCTGGCGAGCAGTACTTC

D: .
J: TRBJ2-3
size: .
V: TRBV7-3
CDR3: CASSSRPGALGDTQYF
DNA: TGTGCCAGCAGCTCGCGTCCTGGGGCGTTAGGGGATACGCAGTATTTT

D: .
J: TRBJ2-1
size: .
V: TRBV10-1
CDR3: CASSAFSEQFF
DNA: TGCGCCAGCTCGGCATTTAGTGAGCAGTTCTTC

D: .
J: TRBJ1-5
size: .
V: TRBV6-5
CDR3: CASCWGAGQPQHF
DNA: TGTGCCAGCTGTTGGGGGGCGGGTCAGCCCCAGCATTTT

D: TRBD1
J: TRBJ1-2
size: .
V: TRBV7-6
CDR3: CASSLQQGGYGYTF
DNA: TGTGCCAGCAGTTTACAACAGGGGGGCTATGGCTACACCTTC

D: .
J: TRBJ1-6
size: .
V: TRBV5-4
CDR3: CASSLVIENSPLHF
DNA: TGTGCCAGCAGCTTGGTGATAGAGAATTCACCCCTCCACTTT

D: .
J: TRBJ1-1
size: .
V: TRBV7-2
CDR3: CASSLGQSGPEAFF
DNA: TGTGCCAGCAGCTTAGGGCAGTCTGGCCCTGAAGCTTTCTTT

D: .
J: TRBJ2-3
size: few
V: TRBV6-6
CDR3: CASSYRAGTTDTQYF
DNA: TGTGCCAGCAGTTATCGGGCAGGGACCACAGATACGCAGTATTTT

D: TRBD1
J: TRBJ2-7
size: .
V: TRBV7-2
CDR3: CASTPTGGQGAYEQYF
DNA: TGTGCCAGCACCCCCACGGGGGGACAGGGGGCCTACGAGCAGTACTTC

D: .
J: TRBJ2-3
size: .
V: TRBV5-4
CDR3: CASSLVPQEDTQYF
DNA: TGTGCCAGCAGCTTGGTACCCCAAGAGGATACGCAGTATTTT

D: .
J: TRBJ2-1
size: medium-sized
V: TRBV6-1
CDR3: CASSETRSNEQFF
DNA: TGTGCCAGCAGTGAAACGAGGTCCAATGAGCAGTTCTTC

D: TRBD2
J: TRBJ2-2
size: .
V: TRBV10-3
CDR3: CAIREPIAGGAGTGELFF
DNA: TGTGCCATCAGAGAACCAATAGCGGGAGGTGCGGGCACCGGGGAGCTGTTTTTT

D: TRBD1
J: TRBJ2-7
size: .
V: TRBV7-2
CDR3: CASSSDRGFNLRKQYF
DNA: TGTGCCAGCAGCTCGGACAGGGGGTTCAACTTACGAAAGCAGTACTTC

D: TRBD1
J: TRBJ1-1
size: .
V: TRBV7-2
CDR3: CASSLDRTGFTEAFF
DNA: TGTGCCAGCAGCTTAGACCGGACAGGGTTCACTGAAGCTTTCTTT

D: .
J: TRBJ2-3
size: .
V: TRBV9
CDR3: CASSGGTDTQYF
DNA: TGTGCCAGCAGCGGGGGCACAGATACGCAGTATTTT

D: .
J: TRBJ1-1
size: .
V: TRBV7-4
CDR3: CASSSTDRLTGAFF
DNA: TGTGCCAGCAGCTCCACAGACAGGCTCACGGGAGCTTTCTTT

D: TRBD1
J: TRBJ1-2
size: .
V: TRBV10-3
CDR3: CAISTGEGGYTF
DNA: TGTGCCATCAGCACAGGGGAGGGTGGCTACACCTTC

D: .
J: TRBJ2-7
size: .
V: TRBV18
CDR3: CASSQGAQTYEQYF
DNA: TGTGCCAGCTCACAAGGGGCGCAGACCTACGAGCAGTACTTC

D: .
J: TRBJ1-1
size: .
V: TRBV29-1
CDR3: CSVETGPIHEAFF
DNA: TGCAGCGTTGAAACGGGGCCGATTCATGAGGCTTTCTTT

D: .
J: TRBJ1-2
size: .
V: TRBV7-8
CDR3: CASSFQGNYGYTF
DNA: TGTGCCAGCAGCTTCCAGGGGAACTATGGCTACACCTTC

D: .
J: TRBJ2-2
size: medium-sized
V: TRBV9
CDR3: CASSVVNGELFF
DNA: TGTGCCAGCAGCGTAGTAAACGGGGAGCTGTTTTTT

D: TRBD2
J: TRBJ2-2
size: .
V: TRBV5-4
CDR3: CASSVGGTTGELFF
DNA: TGTGCCAGCAGCGTGGGGGGGACCACCGGGGAGCTGTTTTTT

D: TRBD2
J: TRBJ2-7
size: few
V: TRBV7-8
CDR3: CASSFLAGEVNSYEQYF
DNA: TGTGCCAGCAGCTTCCTAGCGGGAGAAGTTAATTCCTACGAGCAGTACTTC

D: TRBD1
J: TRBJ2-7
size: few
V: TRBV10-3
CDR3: CAISEGTGDGEQYF
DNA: TGTGCCATCAGTGAGGGGACAGGGGACGGCGAGCAGTACTTC

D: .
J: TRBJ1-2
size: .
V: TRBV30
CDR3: CAWSPKNYGYTF
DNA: TGTGCCTGGAGTCCAAAAAATTATGGCTACACCTTC

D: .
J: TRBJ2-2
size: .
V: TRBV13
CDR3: CASSTLRAGELFF
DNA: TGTGCCAGCAGCACCCTTAGGGCCGGGGAGCTGTTTTTT

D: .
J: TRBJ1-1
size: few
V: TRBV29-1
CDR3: CSVVRGTEAFF
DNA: TGCAGCGTTGTCCGAGGCACTGAAGCTTTCTTT

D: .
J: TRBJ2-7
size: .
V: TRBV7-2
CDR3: CASSIQGNPYEQYF
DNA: TGTGCCAGCAGCATACAGGGTAACCCCTACGAGCAGTACTTC

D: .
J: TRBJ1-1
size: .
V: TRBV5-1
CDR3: CASSLAAGASTEAFF
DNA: TGCGCCAGCAGCTTGGCCGCAGGGGCGAGCACTGAAGCTTTCTTT

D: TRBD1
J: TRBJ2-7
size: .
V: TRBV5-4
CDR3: CAVRGQRYEQYF
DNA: TGTGCCGTACGGGGACAGCGCTACGAGCAGTACTTC

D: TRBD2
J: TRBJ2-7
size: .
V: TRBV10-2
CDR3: CASSGAGTSGVEQYF
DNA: TGCGCCAGCAGTGGGGCCGGGACTAGCGGGGTCGAGCAGTACTTC

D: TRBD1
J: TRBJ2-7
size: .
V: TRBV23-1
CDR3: CATETGASYEQYF
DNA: TGCGCCACTGAGACAGGGGCGTCTTACGAGCAGTACTTC

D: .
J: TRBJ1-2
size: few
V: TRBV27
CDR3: CASSLEGGGGYTF
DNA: TGTGCCAGCAGTTTAGAGGGGGGTGGTGGCTACACCTTC

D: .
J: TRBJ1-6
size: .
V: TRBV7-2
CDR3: CASSANNSPLHF
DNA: TGTGCCAGCAGCGCGAATAATTCACCCCTCCACTTT

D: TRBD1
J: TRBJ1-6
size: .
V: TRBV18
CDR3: CASSPAGQGDSPLHF
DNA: TGTGCCAGCTCACCAGCGGGACAGGGCGATTCACCCCTCCACTTT

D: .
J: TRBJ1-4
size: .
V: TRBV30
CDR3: CAWSLGAGVGGNEKLFF
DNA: TGTGCCTGGAGCCTAGGGGCCGGGGTCGGGGGAAATGAAAAACTGTTTTTT

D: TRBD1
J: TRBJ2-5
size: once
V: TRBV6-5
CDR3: CASSYSGQGWLETQYF
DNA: TGTGCCAGCAGTTACTCCGGACAGGGGTGGTTGGAGACCCAGTACTTC

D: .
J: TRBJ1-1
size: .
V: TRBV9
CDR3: CASSVEWASPEAFF
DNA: TGTGCCAGCAGCGTAGAATGGGCAAGCCCTGAAGCTTTCTTT

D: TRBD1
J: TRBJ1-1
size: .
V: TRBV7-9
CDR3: CASSSQGEGTEAFF
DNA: TGTGCCAGCAGCTCCCAGGGGGAGGGCACTGAAGCTTTCTTT

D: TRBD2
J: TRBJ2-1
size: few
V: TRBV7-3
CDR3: CASSLLAGSSYNEQFF
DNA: TGTGCCAGCAGCTTATTAGCGGGTAGCTCCTACAATGAGCAGTTCTTC

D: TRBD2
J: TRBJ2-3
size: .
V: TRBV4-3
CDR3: CASSQGLAGGSTDTQYF
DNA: TGCGCCAGCAGCCAAGGACTAGCGGGGGGATCCACAGATACGCAGTATTTT

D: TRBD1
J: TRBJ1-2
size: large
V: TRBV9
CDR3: CASSASGTGRFHGYTF
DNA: TGTGCCAGCAGCGCCTCCGGGACAGGGAGGTTTCATGGCTACACCTTC

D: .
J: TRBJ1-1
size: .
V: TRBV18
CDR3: CASSPRLGSGDTEAFF
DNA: TGTGCCAGCTCACCAAGGTTGGGGTCGGGGGACACTGAAGCTTTCTTT

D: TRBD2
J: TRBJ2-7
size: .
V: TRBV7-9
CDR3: CASSPTRLAGGSYEQYF
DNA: TGTGCCAGCAGCCCCACACGACTAGCGGGGGGCTCCTACGAGCAGTACTTC